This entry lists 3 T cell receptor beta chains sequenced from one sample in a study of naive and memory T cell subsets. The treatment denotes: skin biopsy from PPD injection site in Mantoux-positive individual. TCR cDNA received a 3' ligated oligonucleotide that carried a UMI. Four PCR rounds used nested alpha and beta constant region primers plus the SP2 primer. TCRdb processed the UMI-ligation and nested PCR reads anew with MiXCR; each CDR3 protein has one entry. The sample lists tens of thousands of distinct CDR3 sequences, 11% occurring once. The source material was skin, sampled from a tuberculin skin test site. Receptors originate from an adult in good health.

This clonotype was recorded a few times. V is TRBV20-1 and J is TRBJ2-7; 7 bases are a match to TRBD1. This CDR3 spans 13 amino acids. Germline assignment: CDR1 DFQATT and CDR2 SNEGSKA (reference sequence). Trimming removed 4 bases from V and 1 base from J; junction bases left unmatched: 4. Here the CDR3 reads CSANPGGSYEQYF. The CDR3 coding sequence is TGCAGTGCTAATCCAGGGGGTTCCTACGAGCAGTACTTC.

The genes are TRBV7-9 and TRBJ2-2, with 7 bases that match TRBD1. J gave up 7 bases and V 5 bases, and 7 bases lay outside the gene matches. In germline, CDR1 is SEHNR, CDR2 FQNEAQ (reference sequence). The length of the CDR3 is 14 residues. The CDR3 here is CASSATRDSGELFF. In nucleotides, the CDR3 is TGTGCCAGCAGCGCAACCCGGGACAGCGGGGAGCTGTTTTTT.

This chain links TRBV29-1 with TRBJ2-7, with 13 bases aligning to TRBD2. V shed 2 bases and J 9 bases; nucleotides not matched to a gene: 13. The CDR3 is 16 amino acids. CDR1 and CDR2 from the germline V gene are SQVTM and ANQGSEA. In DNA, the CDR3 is TGCAGCGTTGAAATGGGACTAGCGGGAACCCCCAGGGGGCAGTACTTC. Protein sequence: CSVEMGLAGTPRGQYF.